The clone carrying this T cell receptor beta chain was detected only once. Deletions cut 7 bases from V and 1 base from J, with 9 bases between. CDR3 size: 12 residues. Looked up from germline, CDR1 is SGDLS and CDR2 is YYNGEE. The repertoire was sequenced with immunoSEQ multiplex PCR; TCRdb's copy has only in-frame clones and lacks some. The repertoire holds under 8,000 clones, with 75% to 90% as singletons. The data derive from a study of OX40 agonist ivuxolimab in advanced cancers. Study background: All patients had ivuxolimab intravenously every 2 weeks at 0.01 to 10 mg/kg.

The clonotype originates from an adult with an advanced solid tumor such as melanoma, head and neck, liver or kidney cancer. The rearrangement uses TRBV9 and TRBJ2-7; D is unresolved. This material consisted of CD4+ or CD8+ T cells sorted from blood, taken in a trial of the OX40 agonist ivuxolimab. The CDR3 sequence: CASGRESYEQYF. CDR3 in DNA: TGTGCCAGCGGAAGAGAATCCTACGAGCAGTACTTC. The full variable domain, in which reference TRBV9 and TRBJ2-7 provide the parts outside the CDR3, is DSGVTQTPKHLITATGQRVTLRCSPRSGDLSVYWYQQSLDQGLQFLIQYYNGEERAKGNILERFSAQQFPDLHSELNLSSLELGDSALYFCASGRESYEQYFGPGTRLTVT.